These 16 T cell receptor beta chains originate from one sample sequenced in a study of blood T cell repertoires in COVID-19. Produced via immunoSEQ multiplex PCR; TCRdb's table is partial and in-frame only. The sample yields around 250,000 clones, about 90% seen once. The sequenced sample consisted of PBMCs or T cells enriched from blood (not recorded which). Every receptor here comes from a human donor in a cohort exposed to, infected with or recovered from COVID-19 (not recorded which). The donor label of this sample is uncertain.

This clone was seen a single time. The V call is TRBV7-3, the J call TRBJ2-1; possible D gene TRBD2, 6 bases. Germline V gene sequence: CDR1 SGHTA, CDR2 FQGTGA. V gave up 2 bases and J gave up 6 bases, with 11 bases separating them. This CDR3 has 14 residues. Written as DNA, the CDR3 is TGTGCCAGCAGCTTAGGCAGGGAGGCCAATGAGCAGTTCTTC. Protein sequence: CASSLGREANEQFF.

This chain uses TRBV13 with TRBJ2-7, with D maybe TRBD2 (5 bases). Deletions cut 5 bases from V and 2 bases from J, with 7 bases between. CDR3 length equals 12 residues. CDR1 and CDR2 from the germline V gene are PRHDT and FYEKMQ (reference sequence). Written as DNA, the CDR3 is TGTGCCAGCAGCCCCGGGACCTACGAGCAGTACTTC. Translated, it gives CASSPGTYEQYF.

The V gene is TRBV7-7, the J gene TRBJ2-2; TRBD1 matches at 8 bases. The V and J ends lost 4 bases and 2 bases, in that order; junction bases with no gene match: 6. The CDR3 has 16 residues. CDR1 and CDR2 from the germline V gene are SSHAT and FNYEAQ (reference sequence). CDR3 nucleotides: TGTGCCAGCAGCTCACTCAGGGGGCGAAACACCGGGGAGCTGTTTTTT. Its protein product is CASSSLRGRNTGELFF. Looking up the rest from reference TRBV7-7 and TRBJ2-2 gives the full variable domain: GAGVSQSPRYKVTKRGQDVTLRCDPISSHATLYWYQQALGQGPEFLTYFNYEAQPDKSGLPSDRFSAERPEGSISTLTIQRTEQRDSAMYRCASSSLRGRNTGELFFGEGSRLTVL.

Only one count was recorded for this clone. The chain carries TRBV12-5 and TRBJ2-7, with 7 bases identical to TRBD1. Germline V gives CDR1 LGHNT, CDR2 FRNRAP. The CDR3 contains 13 residues. After removal of 1 base from V and 4 bases from J, the junction contained 1 base not matched to a gene. The CDR3, as DNA: TGTGCTAGTGGTTTGGCAGGGGGATACGAGCAGTACTTC. Encoded protein: CASGLAGGYEQYF.

As concerns this clone: Other nucleotide sequences in the sample specify the same CDR3. The CDR3 sequence: CASSSGQGSYEQYF. The CDR3 DNA sequence: TGTGCCAGCAGCTCAGGACAGGGGTCCTACGAGCAGTACTTC. The J gene is TRBJ2-7, the V gene TRBV7-6; TRBD1 agrees at 9 bases. V was pared by 4 bases and J by 1 base, with 2 bases of the junction left unmatched. This CDR3 comprises 14 residues. Germline-derived CDR1 and CDR2 are SGHVS and FNYEAQ. Drawing the rest from reference TRBV7-6 and TRBJ2-7, the complete variable domain is GAGVSQSPRYKVTKRGQDVALRCDPISGHVSLYWYRQALGQGPEFLTYFNYEAQQDKSGLPNDRFSAERPEGSISTLTIQRTEQRDSAMYRCASSSGQGSYEQYFGPGTRLTVT.

This clone was seen a single time. The chain couples TRBV29-1 to TRBJ1-5, with 7 bases matching TRBD1. The germline V gene has CDR1 SQVTM and CDR2 ANQGSEA. With V trimmed by 1 base and J by 8 bases, 2 bases remained unmatched. The CDR3 is 12 amino acids. The CDR3: CSVEAGGKPQHF. DNA of the CDR3: TGCAGCGTTGAAGCAGGGGGGAAGCCCCAGCATTTT.

The V call is TRBV11-2, the J call TRBJ2-3; D unclear. V shed 4 bases and J shed 2 bases, with 16 bases lying between them. Germline CDR1 reads SGHAT; CDR2 reads FQNNGV. CDR3 length: 16 residues. The CDR3 is CASSSSLHSPTDTQYF. CDR3 DNA: TGTGCCAGCAGCTCCTCGCTTCACAGCCCCACAGATACGCAGTATTTT.

The V call is TRBV7-9, the J call TRBJ1-2, with a tentative D call TRBD1 (5 bases). With 3 bases removed from V and 6 bases from J, the gap between germline ends came to 11 bases. The germline V gene has CDR1 SEHNR and CDR2 FQNEAQ (reference sequence). This CDR3 region has 13 residues. In nucleotides, the CDR3 is TGTGCCAGCAGCTTCAGGGTAGGAGATGGCTACACCTTC. Translating it yields CASSFRVGDGYTF.

The rearrangement joins TRBV2 to TRBJ1-4; D is ambiguous. This CDR3 is 14 amino acids long. Trimming removed 8 bases at V and 0 bases at J, with 10 bases between. Germline V gene sequence: CDR1 SNHLY, CDR2 FYNNEI. The CDR3 DNA reads TGTGCCAGCTGTAGATTTGCAACTAATGAAAAACTGTTTTTT. Its translation: CASCRFATNEKLFF.

This clone has a handful of counts. V and J are TRBV6-5 and TRBJ1-5; 11 bases map to TRBD1. This CDR3 region has 15 residues. Looked up from germline, CDR1 is MNHEY and CDR2 is SVGAGI. Unmatched junction bases numbered 3, after V lost 6 bases and J lost 2 bases. CDR3 loop: CASSRTGGGNQPQHF. CDR3 bases: TGTGCCAGCAGCCGGACAGGGGGCGGCAATCAGCCCCAGCATTTT.

The chain has TRBV7-3 and TRBJ2-5, with D maybe TRBD2 (5 bases). The CDR3 covers 15 residues. CDR1 is SGHTA and CDR2 is FQGTGA in the germline V gene. V lost 0 bases, J lost 5 bases, and 13 bases lay in between. The CDR3: CASSLTGIRRETQYF. DNA for the CDR3: TGTGCCAGCAGCTTAACCGGGATCCGAAGGGAGACCCAGTACTTC. Drawing the rest from reference TRBV7-3 and TRBJ2-5, the complete variable domain is GAGVSQTPSNKVTEKGKYVELRCDPISGHTALYWYRQSLGQGPEFLIYFQGTGAADDSGLPNDRFFAVRPEGSVSTLKIQRTERGDSAVYLCASSLTGIRRETQYFGPGTRLLVL.

In nucleotides, the CDR3 is TGTGCCAGCAGCCTGGGACAGACGAACACTGAAGCTTTCTTT. It yields the protein CASSLGQTNTEAFF. V usage is TRBV7-8 and J usage is TRBJ1-1, with TRBD1 matching over 7 bases. The CDR3 runs 14 residues. J lost 1 base, V lost 5 bases, and 4 bases had no gene match. Germline V CDR1 and CDR2: SGHVS, FQNEAQ.

The V and J genes are TRBV7-2 and TRBJ1-6; a weak D match, TRBD1 (6 bases). The CDR3 length is 15 residues. The V end was cut by 1 base, the J end by 4 bases, with 8 bases between. CDR1 and CDR2 from the germline V gene are SGHTA and FQGNSA. The CDR3 DNA is TGTGCCAGCAGCTTAGAGGACAGTTATAATTCACCCCTCCACTTT. Translated: CASSLEDSYNSPLHF.

In regard to this clone: Other nucleotide sequences in the sample specify the same CDR3. The chain recombines TRBV7-9 with TRBJ1-2; 8 positions agree with TRBD1. With 5 bases clipped from V and 5 bases from J, the junction kept 4 bases outside the gene matches. The CDR3 has 13 amino acids. CDR1 is SEHNR and CDR2 is FQNEAQ in the germline V gene (reference sequence). CDR3 coding DNA: TGTGCCAGCAGCCCGGGACAGGATTATGGCTACACCTTC. Its protein is CASSPGQDYGYTF.

This chain connects TRBV28 to TRBJ1-1; 7 bases line up with TRBD1. Germline V lookup: CDR1 MDHEN, CDR2 SYDVKM. The CDR3 sequence is 13 residues long. The J segment lost 6 bases and the V segment lost 4 bases, leaving 5 bases of the junction unmatched. Here the CDR3 reads CASSYSRGAEAFF. The CDR3 coding sequence is TGTGCCAGCAGTTACAGCAGGGGGGCTGAAGCTTTCTTT.

This chain uses TRBV14 with TRBJ2-6; 8 bases line up with TRBD1. The CDR3 spans 19 residues. Germline lookup yields CDR1 SGHDN and CDR2 FVKESK. The trim removed 0 bases at V and 2 bases at J, leaving 9 bases unmatched. The CDR3 DNA sequence: TGTGCCAGCAGCCAAGATCTCACAGGGGGTAAGGCTGGGGCCAACGTCCTGACTTTC. It is translated as CASSQDLTGGKAGANVLTF.